This T cell receptor (beta chain) was recorded in a study of sequential checkpoint blockade in melanoma. Study-wide background: Twenty-two patients had tumor biopsies before treatment and at week 13.

Treatment defined: randomized to nivolumab then ipilimumab (arm A) or the reverse (arm B). Assay: immunoSEQ multiplex PCR; the TCRdb copy retains only in-frame clones and omits some. The table records 2,000 to 2,500 clones, 25% to 30% of them present only once. Broader study findings: Tumor T-cell fraction and clonality correlated with PD-L1 and CD8+ counts. Clinical benefit was about 30 times likelier when tumor T-cell fraction and clonality increased.

Relative to its sample, this clone is medium-sized. Its antigen remains unknown. Germline V gene data show CDR1 as SGHNT and CDR2 as YENEEA. V dropped 3 bases and J dropped 1 base, with 10 bases sitting between them. The CDR3 totals 15 residues. This chain connects TRBV11-3 to TRBJ1-5; TRBD1 might be the D (5 bases). The sequence was obtained from a human donor with melanoma. Sequencing was performed on tumor tissue (inferred from file names), taken from a patient given nivolumab and ipilimumab in sequence. The CDR3 DNA is TGTGCCAGCAGCTTGTGGGGCCTAAGCAATCAGCCCCAGCATTTT. Its protein is CASSLWGLSNQPQHF.